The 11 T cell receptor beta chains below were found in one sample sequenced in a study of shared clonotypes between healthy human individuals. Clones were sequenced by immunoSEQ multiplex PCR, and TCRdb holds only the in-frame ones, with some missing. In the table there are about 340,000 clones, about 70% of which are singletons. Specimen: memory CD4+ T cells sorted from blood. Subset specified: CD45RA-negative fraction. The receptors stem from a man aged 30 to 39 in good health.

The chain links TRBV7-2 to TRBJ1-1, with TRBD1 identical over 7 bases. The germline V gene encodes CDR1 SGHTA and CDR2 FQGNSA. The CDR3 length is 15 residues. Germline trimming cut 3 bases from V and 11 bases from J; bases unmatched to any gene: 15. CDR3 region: CASSFKGQGGLPAFF. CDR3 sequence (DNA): TGTGCCAGCAGCTTCAAGGGTCAGGGGGGGTTACCGGCTTTCTTT.

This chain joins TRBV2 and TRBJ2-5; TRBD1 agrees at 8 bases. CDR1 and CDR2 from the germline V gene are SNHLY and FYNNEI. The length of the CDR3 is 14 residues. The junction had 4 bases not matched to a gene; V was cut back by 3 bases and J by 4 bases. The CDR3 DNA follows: TGTGCCAGCAGTGAGGGGACAGGTCCAGAGACCCAGTACTTC. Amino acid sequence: CASSEGTGPETQYF.

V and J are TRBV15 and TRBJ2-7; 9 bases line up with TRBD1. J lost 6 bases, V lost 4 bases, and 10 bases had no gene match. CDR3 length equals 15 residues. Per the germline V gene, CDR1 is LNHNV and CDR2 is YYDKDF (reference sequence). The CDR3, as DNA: TGTGCCACCAGCACGGCCGGGACAGGGTCTGCCGAGCAGTACTTC. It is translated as CATSTAGTGSAEQYF.

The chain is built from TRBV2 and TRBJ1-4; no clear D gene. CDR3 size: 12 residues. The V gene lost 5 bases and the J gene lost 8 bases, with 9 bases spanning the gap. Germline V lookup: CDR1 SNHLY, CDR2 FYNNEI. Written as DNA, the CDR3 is TGTGCCAGCAGTCGTACGGACGAAAAACTGTTTTTT. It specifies CASSRTDEKLFF.

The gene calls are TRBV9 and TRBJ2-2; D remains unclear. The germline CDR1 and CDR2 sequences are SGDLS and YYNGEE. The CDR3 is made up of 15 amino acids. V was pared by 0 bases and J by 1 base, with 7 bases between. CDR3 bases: TGTGCCAGCAGCGTAGACAGCCGGAACACCGGGGAGCTGTTTTTT. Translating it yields CASSVDSRNTGELFF.

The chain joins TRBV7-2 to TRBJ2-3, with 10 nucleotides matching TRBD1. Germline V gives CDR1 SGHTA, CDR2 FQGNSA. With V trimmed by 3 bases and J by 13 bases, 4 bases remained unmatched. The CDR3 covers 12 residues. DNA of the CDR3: TGTGCCAGCAGCTTCGACAGGGGGCGCAAGTATTTT. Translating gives CASSFDRGRKYF.

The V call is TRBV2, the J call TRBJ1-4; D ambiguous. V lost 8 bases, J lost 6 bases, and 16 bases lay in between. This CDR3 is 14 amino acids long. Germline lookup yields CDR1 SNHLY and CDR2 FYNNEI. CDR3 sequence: CASLAEWRDEKLFF. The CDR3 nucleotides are TGTGCCAGCCTGGCTGAGTGGAGGGATGAAAAACTGTTTTTT.

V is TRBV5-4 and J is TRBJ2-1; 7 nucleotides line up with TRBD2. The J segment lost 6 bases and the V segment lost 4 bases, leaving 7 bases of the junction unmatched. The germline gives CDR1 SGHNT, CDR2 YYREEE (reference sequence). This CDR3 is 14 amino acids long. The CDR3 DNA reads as TGTGCCAGCAGCCTTGGGGGGGACCGCAATGAGCAGTTCTTC. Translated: CASSLGGDRNEQFF.

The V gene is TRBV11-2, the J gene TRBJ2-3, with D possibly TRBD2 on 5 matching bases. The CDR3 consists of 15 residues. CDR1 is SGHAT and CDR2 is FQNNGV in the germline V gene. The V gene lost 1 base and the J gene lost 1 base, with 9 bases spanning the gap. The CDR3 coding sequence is TGTGCCAGCAGCTTAGGTAGCGCGCGCACAGATACGCAGTATTTT. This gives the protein CASSLGSARTDTQYF.

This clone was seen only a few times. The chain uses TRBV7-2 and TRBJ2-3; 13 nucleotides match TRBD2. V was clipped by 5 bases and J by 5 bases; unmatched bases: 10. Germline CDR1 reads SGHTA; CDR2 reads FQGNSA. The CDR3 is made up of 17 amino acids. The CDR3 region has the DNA TGTGCCAGCAGCCCCGCAAGGACTAGCGGGGGCGAAGATACGCAGTATTTT. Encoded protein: CASSPARTSGGEDTQYF.

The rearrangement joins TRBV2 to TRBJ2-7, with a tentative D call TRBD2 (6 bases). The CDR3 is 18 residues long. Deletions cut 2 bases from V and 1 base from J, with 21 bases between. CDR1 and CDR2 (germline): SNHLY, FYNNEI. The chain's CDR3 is CASSESWASGLGSYEQYF. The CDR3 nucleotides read TGTGCCAGCAGTGAAAGTTGGGCCAGCGGGCTAGGTTCCTACGAGCAGTACTTC.